This T cell receptor (beta chain) is from a study of beta chain features in type 1 diabetes. Whole-study results and caveats: Insertions were fewer and deletions more numerous at VDJ junctions in type 1 diabetes patients. A moderate, significant TCRB CDR3 shortening appeared in type 1 diabetes across four CD4+ subsets.

Expressed TCRB transcripts were sequenced after all isolated RNA was converted to cDNA. Some 3.6 million reads on average were seen across naive, central memory and regulatory T cell samples. Clones were read by immunoSEQ multiplex PCR, and TCRdb kept only the in-frame ones, dropping some. The table records 630,000 or so clones, around 15% of them present only once. Remarks on this clone: Its specificity is unknown.

This CDR3 has 11 residues. Germline CDR1 and CDR2: DFQATT and SNEGSKA (reference sequence). V was clipped by 3 bases and J by 6 bases, with 8 bases between them. Blood was drawn once from each donor into heparinised tubes. The draws averaged about 120 mL. Each sorted fraction was over 95% pure. The rearrangement joins TRBV20-1 to TRBJ1-2; perhaps TRBD1 as D (6 bases). The sample consisted of naive CD4+ T cells from blood. The receptor comes from a man between 18 and 29 years old with type 1 diabetes. The CDR3 loop reads CSASYRDGYTF. In DNA, the CDR3 is TGCAGTGCTAGTTACAGGGATGGCTACACCTTC.